These T cell receptor beta chains were read from a single sample in a study of T cell responses to AZD1222 COVID-19 vaccine. Clones were sequenced by immunoSEQ multiplex PCR, and TCRdb holds only the in-frame ones, with some missing. The sample contains 100,000 or so clones, about nine tenths of which appear only once. This specimen was peripheral blood, taken on day 0 of AZD1222 vaccination. These receptors originate from an adult in good health. CDR3s include the opening cysteine and the closing phenylalanine or tryptophan. D genes are given only for firm matches. Size values are once, few and many counts, or a class for expanded clones, and some rows have none.

D gene	V gene	clone size	J gene	CDR3 protein	CDR3 DNA
TRBD2	TRBV6-5	few	TRBJ2-5	CASRVNSGRRETQYF	TGTGCCAGCAGAGTCAATAGCGGGAGGCGAGAGACCCAGTACTTC
NA	TRBV13	few	TRBJ1-6	CASRARGISYNSPLHF	TGTGCCAGCAGGGCTCGGGGAATCTCCTATAATTCACCCCTCCACTTT
NA	TRBV9	NA	TRBJ1-1	CASSAIPGGRGSTEAFF	TGTGCCAGCAGCGCGATACCCGGTGGCAGGGGTTCCACTGAAGCTTTCTTT
TRBD2	TRBV6-1	NA	TRBJ2-3	CASSGFDSSGRLLDTQYF	TGTGCCAGCAGTGGGTTCGACTCTAGCGGGAGATTGTTAGATACGCAGTATTTT
TRBD2	TRBV18	NA	TRBJ2-3	CASSPRVAGGSDTQYF	TGTGCCAGCTCACCACGGGTAGCGGGAGGGTCGGATACGCAGTATTTT
TRBD1	TRBV2	once	TRBJ2-1	CASTERDSQYNEQFF	TGTGCCAGCACGGAAAGGGACAGCCAGTACAATGAGCAGTTCTTC
NA	TRBV2	NA	TRBJ2-1	CASSGGRTNNEQFF	TGTGCCAGCAGTGGCGGAAGAACTAACAATGAGCAGTTCTTC
NA	TRBV20-1	NA	TRBJ1-2	CSARDRGGYTF	TGCAGTGCTAGAGATAGGGGTGGCTACACCTTC
TRBD1	TRBV10-1	few	TRBJ2-7	CASSEGTGGYEQYF	TGCGCCAGCAGTGAAGGGACAGGGGGCTACGAGCAGTACTTC
TRBD2	TRBV4-2	NA	TRBJ2-7	CASSQTTSGRDEQYF	TGTGCCAGCAGCCAAACAACTAGCGGGAGGGACGAGCAGTACTTC
TRBD1	TRBV9	NA	TRBJ1-3	CASSPTGAGNTIYF	TGTGCCAGCAGCCCCACAGGGGCTGGAAACACCATATATTTT
TRBD2	TRBV7-3	NA	TRBJ2-1	CASSMTPGLARDEQFF	TGTGCCAGCAGCATGACGCCGGGACTAGCTCGGGATGAGCAGTTCTTC
TRBD1	TRBV7-2	NA	TRBJ1-1	CASSFWTGGNTEAFF	TGTGCCAGCAGCTTTTGGACAGGTGGGAACACTGAAGCTTTCTTT
TRBD1	TRBV10-3	NA	TRBJ1-1	CAISADRGRSEAFF	TGTGCCATCAGCGCCGACAGGGGTCGATCTGAAGCTTTCTTT
NA	TRBV28	NA	TRBJ1-4	CASRSPHATNEKLFF	TGTGCCAGCAGGTCCCCTCATGCAACTAATGAAAAACTGTTTTTT
TRBD2	TRBV5-4	few	TRBJ2-1	CASSLGTSGTRGGEFF	TGTGCCAGCAGCTTGGGGACTAGCGGGACTCGCGGGGGGGAGTTCTTC
NA	TRBV4-1	NA	TRBJ1-4	CASSQGVGGSNEKLFF	TGCGCCAGCAGCCAAGGAGTAGGGGGGTCTAATGAAAAACTGTTTTTT
TRBD1	TRBV7-9	NA	TRBJ2-7	CASSSARDSVYEQYF	TGTGCCAGCAGCTCCGCCCGGGACAGTGTTTACGAGCAGTACTTC
NA	TRBV5-4	NA	TRBJ1-4	CASSPHGRANEKLFF	TGTGCCAGCAGCCCACATGGGCGGGCTAATGAAAAACTGTTTTTT
NA	TRBV5-8	NA	TRBJ1-2	CASSLAMGEHSYGYTF	TGTGCCAGCAGCTTGGCCATGGGGGAACACAGCTATGGCTACACCTTC
TRBD1	TRBV19	NA	TRBJ1-4	CASKTGTANEKLFF	TGTGCCAGTAAAACCGGGACAGCTAATGAAAAACTGTTTTTT
NA	TRBV6-1	NA	TRBJ2-2	CASSEGRLNTGELFF	TGTGCCAGCAGTGAAGGTAGACTAAACACCGGGGAGCTGTTTTTT
NA	TRBV20-1	NA	TRBJ2-3	CSASGRDTQYF	TGCAGTGCTAGCGGACGAGATACGCAGTATTTT
NA	TRBV7-3	once	TRBJ1-1	CASSPGGDTEAFF	TGTGCCAGCAGCCCCGGAGGTGACACTGAAGCTTTCTTT
TRBD2	TRBV3-1/TRBV3-2	NA	TRBJ2-1	CASSQDTSGTAEQFF	TGTGCCAGCAGCCAAGACACTAGCGGCACAGCTGAGCAGTTCTTC
NA	TRBV24-1	NA	TRBJ1-3	CATVPGQEKGNTIYF	TGTGCCACCGTCCCCGGGCAGGAGAAAGGAAACACCATATATTTT
TRBD1	TRBV9	NA	TRBJ1-2	CASSVEDRASNYGYTF	TGTGCCAGCAGCGTAGAAGACAGGGCCTCGAACTATGGCTACACCTTC
NA	TRBV6-4	NA	TRBJ1-1	CASSAGHMQGPTEAFF	TGTGCCAGCAGCGCGGGCCACATGCAGGGACCCACTGAAGCTTTCTTT
TRBD1	TRBV28	NA	TRBJ1-1	CASRPQPGTENTEAFF	TGTGCCAGCAGACCCCAACCCGGGACAGAGAACACTGAAGCTTTCTTT
NA	TRBV5-5	few	TRBJ1-5	CASSQDYRNQPQHF	TGTGCCAGCAGCCAGGATTATCGGAATCAGCCCCAGCATTTT
NA	TRBV28	NA	TRBJ1-1	CASTRGRPVTEAFF	TGTGCCAGCACCCGGGGGAGGCCGGTGACTGAAGCTTTCTTT
TRBD1	TRBV4-2	NA	TRBJ1-1	CASSGDRSLNTEAFF	TGTGCCAGCAGCGGGGACAGGAGTTTAAACACTGAAGCTTTCTTT
NA	TRBV4-1	NA	TRBJ2-2	CASSQDLGRNTGELFF	TGCGCCAGCAGCCAAGACCTTGGCAGGAACACCGGGGAGCTGTTTTTT
NA	TRBV18	NA	TRBJ2-3	CASSPRLDSTDTQYF	TGTGCCAGCTCACCAAGACTGGACAGCACAGATACGCAGTATTTT
NA	TRBV9	once	TRBJ2-6	CASSVVNSGANVLTF	TGTGCCAGCAGCGTAGTTAACTCTGGGGCCAACGTCCTGACTTTC
NA	TRBV28	NA	TRBJ2-2	CASRGVEPGELFF	TGTGCCAGCAGAGGGGTAGAGCCCGGGGAGCTGTTTTTT
TRBD1	TRBV2	NA	TRBJ2-1	CAGETGTGYDEQFF	TGTGCCGGCGAGACCGGGACAGGGTATGATGAGCAGTTCTTC
NA	TRBV30	NA	TRBJ1-2	CAWSPVGGSYGYTF	TGTGCCTGGAGTCCGGTTGGAGGATCCTATGGCTACACCTTC
NA	TRBV7-9	NA	TRBJ1-3	CASRGGRGNTIYF	TGTGCCAGCAGAGGTGGGAGAGGAAACACCATATATTTT
NA	TRBV7-3	NA	TRBJ2-3	CASSLTGRTSSSTDTQYF	TGTGCCAGCAGCTTAACTGGACGGACTTCATCTAGCACAGATACGCAGTATTTT
NA	TRBV15	once	TRBJ2-7	CATSRPNYEQYF	TGTGCCACCAGCAGACCCAACTACGAGCAGTACTTC
NA	TRBV2	once	TRBJ1-5	CASRFLLGNQPQHF	TGTGCCAGCAGGTTCTTGTTGGGCAATCAGCCCCAGCATTTT
NA	TRBV28	NA	TRBJ2-5	CASSPTQVQETQYF	TGTGCCAGCAGTCCAACACAGGTCCAAGAGACCCAGTACTTC
NA	TRBV27	NA	TRBJ2-3	CASSLSKGGGDTQYF	TGTGCCAGCAGTTTATCGAAGGGAGGAGGAGATACGCAGTATTTT
NA	TRBV5-5	NA	TRBJ1-2	CASRWTATNYGYTF	TGTGCCAGCAGGTGGACAGCGACGAACTATGGCTACACCTTC
TRBD1	TRBV6-5	NA	TRBJ1-2	CASSRTGEVKYGYTF	TGTGCCAGCAGTCGAACAGGGGAGGTGAAATATGGCTACACCTTC
NA	TRBV28	NA	TRBJ2-5	CASSAPGVAETQYF	TGTGCCAGCAGTGCCCCGGGGGTGGCGGAGACCCAGTACTTC
TRBD1	TRBV20-1	NA	TRBJ1-1	CSASMNRGRSKLDTEAFF	TGCAGTGCTAGTATGAACAGGGGGAGGAGTAAGTTAGACACTGAAGCTTTCTTT
TRBD1	TRBV27	NA	TRBJ2-7	CASSPIGTATTSSYEQYF	TGTGCCAGCAGTCCCATAGGGACAGCGACTACGAGCTCCTACGAGCAGTACTTC
NA	TRBV5-1	NA	TRBJ1-3	CASRPGVGNTIYF	TGCGCCAGCAGGCCAGGGGTTGGAAACACCATATATTTT
TRBD1	TRBV7-9	NA	TRBJ2-5	CASSRDREETQYF	TGTGCCAGCAGCCGGGACAGGGAAGAGACCCAGTACTTC
NA	TRBV6-5	NA	TRBJ2-3	CASGSDGINTDTQYF	TGTGCCAGCGGTTCGGACGGGATAAATACAGATACGCAGTATTTT
NA	TRBV21-1	NA	TRBJ1-1	CASSKCQPNTEAFF	TGTGCCAGCAGCAAATGTCAGCCGAACACTGAAGCTTTCTTT
NA	TRBV30	NA	TRBJ1-3	CAWSPRGQRNTIYF	TGTGCCTGGAGTCCCCGAGGACAGAGGAACACCATATATTTT